This TCR beta chain came from a study of cytomegalovirus exposure and HLA in healthy donors. PCR was performed using 60 Vbeta and 13 Jbeta primers. Method: immunoSEQ multiplex PCR; TCRdb's copy keeps in-frame clones and lacks some. The sample lists fewer than 85,000 clones, 60% to 85% occurring once. Germline CDR1 reads SQVTM; CDR2 reads ANQGSEA. The CDR3 has 13 residues. Trimming pared 4 bases from V and 9 bases from J, leaving 16 bases between. The sequenced sample consisted of PBMCs. V and J are TRBV29-1 and TRBJ2-1; D not resolved. This receptor was obtained from a man aged 18 to 35 in good health and CMV-seropositive. CDR3 loop: CSVALQLISEQFF. The CDR3 DNA reads as TGCAGCGTTGCGCTACAGTTAATCAGTGAGCAGTTCTTC.